Ten or more counts support the clone carrying this T cell receptor (beta chain). The data stem from a study of T cell repertoires in cytomegalovirus infection. The CDR3 is made up of 12 amino acids. Trimming left V 5 bases short and J 7 bases short, with 12 bases between. Germline V gives CDR1 MDHEN, CDR2 SYDVKM. TCRdb ran MiXCR on the reads and lists one entry per CDR3 protein. The data hold 150,000 to 200,000 distinct CDR3 sequences, with 7.5% to 10% observed a single time. The chain carries TRBV28 and TRBJ2-7, with D uncertain. The receptor's source is a human donor in good health (CMV status not recorded). Some clones in this sample may be carry-over from other donors' samples. The specimen was PBMCs. The CDR3, as DNA: TGTGCCAGCAGTCTGGATGGGGAAGAGCAGTACTTC. It codes for CASSLDGEEQYF.